The count of the clone carrying this T cell receptor (beta chain) is one. The germline V gene has CDR1 MNHEY and CDR2 SVGAGI. This CDR3 is 11 amino acids long. With 5 bases removed from V and 10 bases from J, the gap between germline ends came to 12 bases. These data are taken from a study of early stage breast cancer tumors. Sequenced by immunoSEQ multiplex PCR; TCRdb stores in-frame clones only, minus some. The sample lists over 11,000 clones; over 60% were seen once. The sequence derives from a person aged 45-65 years with breast cancer. Source material: normal breast tissue next to the tumor. The chain combines TRBV6-5 with TRBJ2-7, with D uncertain. The CDR3 protein is CASSEVSLQYF. As DNA, the CDR3 is TGTGCCAGCAGTGAAGTCAGTCTACAGTACTTC.